Described below is a single TCR beta chain sequence and its context. Read data end 3 residues before the CDR3 end; the end is taken from the germline J gene. This record belongs to a study of T cells in women clearing cervical HPV infection. CDR1 and CDR2 from the germline V gene are DFQATT and SNEGSKA (reference sequence). Trimming took 1 base from V and 3 from J; bases not matched to a gene: 11. This CDR3 is built from 17 residues. Some clones are missing from TCRdb's copy, which holds only in-frame ones; the method was immunoSEQ multiplex PCR. The sample's table shows around 22,000 clones. This receptor was obtained from a woman between 18 and 70 years old with a cervical HPV16 infection that either progressed to CIN3+ or cleared (not recorded which). V usage is TRBV20-1 and J usage is TRBJ2-3; the match to TRBD2 covers 9 bases. The sequenced sample consisted of blood buffy coat. The CDR3 sequence is CSARVGYSGSTTDTQYF. The sequenced part of the CDR3 DNA is TGCAGTGCTAGAGTTGGATATAGCGGGAGTACAACAGATACG.